This passage covers 21 T cell receptor beta chains from one sample sequenced in a study of blood T cells in healthy people across ages. It was with a sample-barcoded 5' primer and a J-beta primer mix that a second PCR of about 6 to 12 cycles was run. TCRdb analysed the 5' RACE reads with MiXCR anew, one entry per CDR3 protein. The sample has roughly 800,000 distinct CDR3 sequences; 55% to 70% are singletons. Sequencing was done on a sample of blood. The origin of the receptors is a young man in good health.

Points on this clonotype: Mismatch with germline at one junction end may stem from a read error. In DNA, the CDR3 is TGTGTCATCACCGACCGGACTAGCGGGGGGCCTACCCTCTTGAACACCGGGGAGCTGTTTTTT. This encodes CVITDRTSGGPTLLNTGELFF. The V and J genes are TRBV10-3 and TRBJ2-2; 14 bases fit TRBD2. In germline, CDR1 is ENHRY, CDR2 SYGVKD. The CDR3 runs to 21 residues.

The V and J genes are TRBV7-9 and TRBJ1-1; D uncertain. The CDR3 loop spans 11 amino acids. V was clipped by 2 bases and J by 8 bases, with 6 bases between them. The germline V gene encodes CDR1 SEHNR and CDR2 FQNEAQ (reference sequence). CDR3 nucleotides: TGTGCCAGCAGCTTACCCGACGAAGCTTTCTTT. It encodes CASSLPDEAFF.

This chain joins TRBV7-2 and TRBJ2-1, with a weak D call TRBD1 (5 bases). Trimming pared 5 bases from V and 3 bases from J, leaving 11 bases between. The germline gives CDR1 SGHTA, CDR2 FQGNSA. CDR3 length: 14 residues. Written as DNA, the CDR3 is TGTGCCAGCAGCGAACAGGACGGCTACAATGAGCAGTTCTTC. Amino acid sequence: CASSEQDGYNEQFF.

The sample holds a few counts of this clonotype. The gene calls are TRBV7-2 and TRBJ1-2, with D possibly being TRBD1 (5 bases). The V and J ends lost 8 bases and 3 bases respectively, with 13 bases between them. Germline V gene lookup returns CDR1 SGHTA and CDR2 FQGNSA. The CDR3 covers 13 residues. CDR3 DNA: TGTGCCAGCTCACAAGACAGCGACTATGGCTACACCTTC. Translation: CASSQDSDYGYTF.

The rearrangement links TRBV5-6 to TRBJ2-5, with D unresolved. Per the germline V gene, CDR1 is SGHDT and CDR2 is YYEEEE. CDR3 size: 14 residues. The germline V and J ends were trimmed by 0 bases and 11 bases, with 17 bases remaining between them. Written as DNA, the CDR3 is TGTGCCAGCAGCTTGGAAATAGGGTCCAATGAGCAGTACTTC. Amino acids: CASSLEIGSNEQYF.

This clonotype came up many times. The chain recombines TRBV11-2 with TRBJ2-1; 8 positions agree with TRBD1. CDR1 is SGHAT, CDR2 FQNNGV, per germline. The CDR3 has 18 residues. V shed 2 bases and J 6 bases; nucleotides not matched to a gene: 15. CDR3 loop: CASSLTLDRALRGNEQFF. The CDR3 coding sequence is TGTGCCAGCAGCTTAACTCTGGACAGGGCATTAAGGGGCAATGAGCAGTTCTTC.

This clonotype has more than one count but fewer than ten. V gene TRBV20-1 combines with J gene TRBJ2-3; TRBD2 matches at 8 bases. The V gene end was trimmed by 1 base and the J gene end by 4 bases; junction bases not matched to a gene: 4. The CDR3 extends over 14 amino acids. In germline, CDR1 is DFQATT, CDR2 SNEGSKA (reference sequence). CDR3 in DNA: TGCAGTGCTAGAGGCCCTAGCGGGTCAGATACGCAGTATTTT. This gives the protein CSARGPSGSDTQYF.

The V gene is TRBV7-2, the J gene TRBJ2-7, with no clear D. V was clipped by 4 bases and J by 1 base, with 14 bases between them. The CDR3 consists of 15 residues. Germline V gives CDR1 SGHTA, CDR2 FQGNSA. The CDR3 coding sequence is TGTGCCAGCAGCTCCAATGAGCTTCTATCCTACGAGCAGTACTTC. Protein: CASSSNELLSYEQYF. Full variable domain (missing parts from reference TRBV7-2 and TRBJ2-7): GAGVSQSPSNKVTEKGKDVELRCDPISGHTALYWYRQSLGQGLEFLIYFQGNSAPDKSGLPSDRFSAERTGGSVSTLTIQRTQQEDSAVYLCASSSNELLSYEQYFGPGTRLTVT.

The V call is TRBV28, the J call TRBJ2-5; 12 bases map to TRBD2. The V gene end was trimmed by 2 bases and the J gene end by 5 bases; junction bases not matched to a gene: 9. The CDR3 contains 17 residues. CDR1 is MDHEN, CDR2 SYDVKM, per germline. CDR3 sequence: CASSLTSSGRAWETQYF. CDR3 coding DNA: TGTGCCAGCAGTTTAACGTCTAGCGGGAGGGCCTGGGAGACCCAGTACTTC.

The chain uses TRBV6-1 and TRBJ2-3; maybe TRBD1 (7 bases). V was shortened by 11 bases and J by 6 bases, with 12 bases between the two germline ends. The CDR3 is 11 amino acids. Germline CDR1 MNHNS, CDR2 SASEGT. In DNA, the CDR3 is TGTGCCGCACAGGGGAGGGATACGCAGTATTTT. Amino acids: CAAQGRDTQYF.

This clonotype was observed a handful of times. The chain joins TRBV6-4 to TRBJ1-1; TRBD1 is a possible D gene (6 bases). The CDR3 is made up of 13 amino acids. Deletions cut 9 bases from V and 1 base from J, with 12 bases between. Germline lookup yields CDR1 MRHNA and CDR2 SNTAGT. The CDR3 loop is CASAQGANTEAFF. DNA for the CDR3: TGTGCCAGTGCACAGGGAGCGAACACTGAAGCTTTCTTT.

There are a few counts of this clonotype. V is TRBV29-1 and J is TRBJ2-1, with D possibly matching TRBD1 (5 bases). V lost 0 bases, J lost 5 bases, and 8 bases lay in between. Germline CDR1 and CDR2: SQVTM and ANQGSEA. This CDR3 is 13 amino acids long. The CDR3 protein is CSVEDRGDNEQFF. CDR3 nucleotide sequence: TGCAGCGTTGAAGATAGGGGTGACAATGAGCAGTTCTTC.

This clonotype was detected only a few times. This chain links TRBV7-2 with TRBJ2-7; 8 nucleotides line up with TRBD2. CDR1 is SGHTA and CDR2 is FQGNSA in the germline V gene. The CDR3 runs 16 residues. V dropped 5 bases and J dropped 3; count of bases not matched to a gene: 12. The CDR3 nucleotides are TGTGCCAGCAGCCCCTTGGGGTTTGCGGGAGGCTACGAGCAGTACTTC. This gives the protein CASSPLGFAGGYEQYF.

V usage is TRBV7-2 and J usage is TRBJ1-4; maybe TRBD1 (5 bases). Trimming took off 1 base at V and 10 bases at J, with 19 bases between the two ends. Germline V gene data show CDR1 as SGHTA and CDR2 as FQGNSA. The CDR3 runs 16 residues. The CDR3 loop is CASSLGVVGAYGKLFF. CDR3 DNA: TGTGCCAGCAGCTTAGGGGTGGTAGGGGCTTATGGAAAACTGTTTTTT.

This clonotype has only a few counts. The chain is built from TRBV4-2 and TRBJ1-1; D possibly corresponds to TRBD1 (5 bases). The CDR3 is made up of 14 amino acids. Germline values: CDR1 LGHNA, CDR2 YNFKEQ. V was cut by 0 bases and J by 8 bases, with 13 bases left in between. In DNA form, the CDR3 reads TGTGCCAGCAGCCAAGAATTAGCTGGGGGGGAAGCTTTCTTT. Residues: CASSQELAGGEAFF.

This clonotype was picked up a small number of times. The CDR3 loop is CSVEGLPSGGTDTQYF. The CDR3 DNA follows: TGCAGCGTTGAGGGACTCCCCTCAGGAGGCACAGATACGCAGTATTTT. The chain is built from TRBV29-1 and TRBJ2-3, with D possibly TRBD2 on 6 matching bases. Germline lookup yields CDR1 SQVTM and CDR2 ANQGSEA. Trimming took off 3 bases at V and 1 base at J, with 17 bases between the two ends. This CDR3 contains 16 residues.

This chain connects TRBV2 to TRBJ2-7; D gene ambiguous. The germline V and J ends were trimmed by 7 bases and 3 bases, with 10 bases remaining between them. The CDR3 consists of 12 residues. The germline CDR1 and CDR2 sequences are SNHLY and FYNNEI. CDR3 DNA sequence: TGTGCCAGCACTGGGCTCCTCTACGAGCAGTACTTC. Translated: CASTGLLYEQYF. Supplemented by reference TRBV2 and TRBJ2-7, the full variable domain reads EPEVTQTPSHQVTQMGQEVILRCVPISNHLYFYWYRQILGQKVEFLVSFYNNEISEKSEIFDDQFSVERPDGSNFTLKIRSTKLEDSAMYFCASTGLLYEQYFGPGTRLTVT.

A few counts support this clonotype. The chain has TRBV20-1 and TRBJ2-7; D remains unclear. The CDR3 is made up of 11 amino acids. The germline gives CDR1 DFQATT, CDR2 SNEGSKA (reference sequence). Trimming pared 6 bases from V and 2 bases from J, leaving 8 bases between. DNA for the CDR3: TGCAGTGCCGCCATCCCCTACGAGCAGTACTTC. Its translation: CSAAIPYEQYF.

The chain combines TRBV10-3 with TRBJ2-1, with TRBD1 matching over 10 bases. The junction had 2 bases not matched to a gene; V was cut back by 6 bases and J by 6 bases. The CDR3 is 13 residues long. Germline CDR1 is ENHRY and CDR2 is SYGVKD. CDR3 DNA: TGTGCCATCAGCCGGGACAGGGGCAATGAGCAGTTCTTC. Residues: CAISRDRGNEQFF.

This clonotype was picked up a small number of times. This chain connects TRBV7-3 to TRBJ2-1, with TRBD2 identical over 9 bases. The junction had 8 bases not matched to a gene; V was cut back by 2 bases and J by 9 bases. The germline V gene has CDR1 SGHTA and CDR2 FQGTGA. This CDR3 contains 15 residues. The CDR3 DNA reads as TGTGCCAGCAGCTTAGGATTAGCGGGAGTCAGTGAGCAGTTCTTC. Its translation: CASSLGLAGVSEQFF.

The chain combines TRBV7-2 with TRBJ2-1; weak D call: TRBD2 (6 bases). V was clipped by 0 bases and J by 4 bases, with 10 bases between them. Germline assignment: CDR1 SGHTA and CDR2 FQGNSA. The CDR3 extends over 15 amino acids. CDR3 sequence reads: CASSLALARYNEQFF. In DNA, the CDR3 is TGTGCCAGCAGCTTAGCTCTAGCGAGGTACAATGAGCAGTTCTTC. The variable domain in full, with the rest retrieved from reference TRBV7-2 and TRBJ2-1, is GAGVSQSPSNKVTEKGKDVELRCDPISGHTALYWYRQSLGQGLEFLIYFQGNSAPDKSGLPSDRFSAERTGGSVSTLTIQRTQQEDSAVYLCASSLALARYNEQFFGPGTRLTVL.